A selection of T cell receptor beta chains follows, all from one sample in a study of blood T cell repertoires in COVID-19. TCRdb keeps only in-frame clones here, not all; method: immunoSEQ multiplex PCR. The sample shows 200,000 or so clones, around 85% of them seen only once. The sample comprised peripheral blood. All receptors derive from a human donor in a cohort sampled during active COVID-19. Each CDR3 is given with its conserved first and last residue. The D gene is left open where the match is weak. The listing skips clone size in some rows; elsewhere it reads once, few, many or a size class.

abundance: NA; v_gene: TRBV19; d_gene: NA; j_gene: TRBJ1-2; CDR3nt: TGTGCCAGTAGGATCAACAGAGATGGCTACACCTTC; CDR3aa: CASRINRDGYTF
abundance: NA; v_gene: TRBV18; d_gene: TRBD1; j_gene: TRBJ1-1; CDR3nt: TGTGCCAGCTCACCGGTAGGGACAGGGGGCGCGTTTCCGAATACTGAAGCTTTCTTT; CDR3aa: CASSPVGTGGAFPNTEAFF
abundance: NA; v_gene: TRBV28; d_gene: TRBD1; j_gene: TRBJ1-2; CDR3nt: TGTGCCAGCAGTTCCCGGACAGGGGGCTATGGCTACACCTTC; CDR3aa: CASSSRTGGYGYTF
abundance: NA; v_gene: TRBV19; d_gene: TRBD2; j_gene: TRBJ2-7; CDR3nt: TGTGCCAGTAGTAGCGGGACTAGCGGGAGAGGTTCCTACGAGCAGTACTTC; CDR3aa: CASSSGTSGRGSYEQYF
abundance: NA; v_gene: TRBV19; d_gene: NA; j_gene: TRBJ1-1; CDR3nt: TGTGCCAGTAGTGCTGGACGGGGGTGGACTGAAGCTTTCTTT; CDR3aa: CASSAGRGWTEAFF
abundance: NA; v_gene: TRBV6-5; d_gene: NA; j_gene: TRBJ2-1; CDR3nt: TGTGCCACCCGGCGTAGACTCGGTGAGCAGTTCTTC; CDR3aa: CATRRRLGEQFF
abundance: NA; v_gene: TRBV9; d_gene: TRBD1; j_gene: TRBJ1-2; CDR3nt: TGTGCCAGCAGCACTCAACGCGCCGGGACAGGGGGCAATGGCTACACCTTC; CDR3aa: CASSTQRAGTGGNGYTF
abundance: NA; v_gene: TRBV5-1; d_gene: TRBD1; j_gene: TRBJ1-1; CDR3nt: TGCGCCAGCAGCCGAGGGACAGGGGGGAGGACTGAAGCTTTCTTT; CDR3aa: CASSRGTGGRTEAFF
abundance: NA; v_gene: TRBV30; d_gene: NA; j_gene: TRBJ2-2; CDR3nt: TGTGCCTGGAGAACTAGCTTTACGAACACCGGGGAGCTGTTTTTT; CDR3aa: CAWRTSFTNTGELFF
abundance: once; v_gene: TRBV6-1; d_gene: NA; j_gene: TRBJ1-2; CDR3nt: TGTGCCAGCAGTGAAGGGGAGGTTGCTGGCTACACCTTC; CDR3aa: CASSEGEVAGYTF
abundance: NA; v_gene: TRBV3-1/TRBV3-2; d_gene: TRBD1; j_gene: TRBJ1-3; CDR3nt: TGTGCCAGCAGCCAAGGGGGACAGGGGAGTTGGAACACCATATATTTT; CDR3aa: CASSQGGQGSWNTIYF
abundance: NA; v_gene: TRBV21-1; d_gene: NA; j_gene: TRBJ2-3; CDR3nt: TGTGCCATCTCCCTAGCGGGAGGCACAGATACGCAGTATTTT; CDR3aa: CAISLAGGTDTQYF
abundance: NA; v_gene: TRBV4-1; d_gene: NA; j_gene: TRBJ2-7; CDR3nt: TGCGCCAGCAGCCAAGACCGGAGGAGCCACGAGCAGTACTTC; CDR3aa: CASSQDRRSHEQYF
abundance: NA; v_gene: TRBV11-3; d_gene: TRBD1; j_gene: TRBJ1-1; CDR3nt: TGTGCCAGCAGCTATTATTCGACAGGGTTGGACACTGAAGCTTTCTTT; CDR3aa: CASSYYSTGLDTEAFF
abundance: NA; v_gene: TRBV6-1; d_gene: NA; j_gene: TRBJ2-1; CDR3nt: TGTGCCAGCAATGAAATACTCCAGTTCTTC; CDR3aa: CASNEILQFF
abundance: NA; v_gene: TRBV28; d_gene: TRBD2; j_gene: TRBJ2-3; CDR3nt: TGTGCCAGCAGTTTTCGCGGGAGAACAGATACGCAGTATTTT; CDR3aa: CASSFRGRTDTQYF
abundance: few; v_gene: TRBV5-6; d_gene: TRBD1; j_gene: TRBJ2-5; CDR3nt: TGTGCCAGCAGCTTGTACAGGGGGCGAGAGACCCAGTACTTC; CDR3aa: CASSLYRGRETQYF
abundance: NA; v_gene: TRBV27; d_gene: TRBD2; j_gene: TRBJ2-7; CDR3nt: TGTGCCAGCAGTGGCCGTGGCGGGAGGGGGCAGTACTTC; CDR3aa: CASSGRGGRGQYF
abundance: NA; v_gene: TRBV25-1; d_gene: NA; j_gene: TRBJ1-1; CDR3nt: TGTGCCAGCAGCCTTAAAGCGAGCACTGAAGCTTTCTTT; CDR3aa: CASSLKASTEAFF
abundance: NA; v_gene: TRBV27; d_gene: TRBD1; j_gene: TRBJ1-6; CDR3nt: TGTGCCAGCAGTTTGGACAGGGATAGGGCACCCCTCCACTTT; CDR3aa: CASSLDRDRAPLHF
abundance: once; v_gene: TRBV28; d_gene: TRBD1; j_gene: TRBJ2-1; CDR3nt: TGTGCCAGCAGTTTGTTTTCCCAGGGGGCTAGAAATGAGCAGTTCTTC; CDR3aa: CASSLFSQGARNEQFF
abundance: NA; v_gene: TRBV19; d_gene: TRBD1; j_gene: TRBJ2-7; CDR3nt: TGTGCCAGTAGTATCGCGGGACAGGTCATCTACGAGCAGTACTTC; CDR3aa: CASSIAGQVIYEQYF
abundance: NA; v_gene: TRBV19; d_gene: TRBD2; j_gene: TRBJ2-3; CDR3nt: TGTGCCAGTAGTATAGTGGCGGGAGCGGGAGATACGCAGTATTTT; CDR3aa: CASSIVAGAGDTQYF
abundance: NA; v_gene: TRBV4-1; d_gene: TRBD2; j_gene: TRBJ2-7; CDR3nt: TGCGCCAGCAGCCAAGATGGAACAGCGGGGTCCTACGAGCAGTACTTC; CDR3aa: CASSQDGTAGSYEQYF
abundance: NA; v_gene: TRBV29-1; d_gene: TRBD1; j_gene: TRBJ1-5; CDR3nt: TGCAGCGTTGGACAGGGTGGTGATCAGCCCCAGCATTTT; CDR3aa: CSVGQGGDQPQHF
abundance: once; v_gene: TRBV7-9; d_gene: NA; j_gene: TRBJ2-2; CDR3nt: TGTGCCAGCAGCCCCGGGACCGGGGAGCTGTTTTTT; CDR3aa: CASSPGTGELFF
abundance: NA; v_gene: TRBV7-8; d_gene: NA; j_gene: TRBJ2-7; CDR3nt: TGTGCCAGCAGCTCGCCGTCGGACTGGTCCATGGCCTACGAGCAGTACTTC; CDR3aa: CASSSPSDWSMAYEQYF
abundance: NA; v_gene: TRBV6-6; d_gene: TRBD1; j_gene: TRBJ1-3; CDR3nt: TGTGCCAGCAGTTACGACAGGGCGGACTCTGGAAACACCATATATTTT; CDR3aa: CASSYDRADSGNTIYF
abundance: NA; v_gene: TRBV27; d_gene: TRBD1; j_gene: TRBJ1-2; CDR3nt: TGTGCCAGCAGTTTAGATCGGACAGGGTATGGCTACACCTTC; CDR3aa: CASSLDRTGYGYTF
abundance: NA; v_gene: TRBV14; d_gene: TRBD1; j_gene: TRBJ1-3; CDR3nt: TGTGCCAGCAGCCAAGGAGGGACAGCTTACTCTGGAAACACCATATATTTT; CDR3aa: CASSQGGTAYSGNTIYF
abundance: NA; v_gene: TRBV19; d_gene: TRBD1; j_gene: TRBJ2-7; CDR3nt: TGTGCCACCTCCTTTGACAGGGGGCTCGAGCAGTACTTC; CDR3aa: CATSFDRGLEQYF
abundance: NA; v_gene: TRBV7-2; d_gene: NA; j_gene: TRBJ2-7; CDR3nt: TGTGCCAGCAGCTTAGAACTAGTCTACGAGCAGTACTTC; CDR3aa: CASSLELVYEQYF
abundance: NA; v_gene: TRBV3-1/TRBV3-2; d_gene: TRBD2; j_gene: TRBJ2-7; CDR3nt: TGTGCCAGCAGATCCGGAGCGGGAGGGGTCTACGAGCAGTACTTC; CDR3aa: CASRSGAGGVYEQYF
abundance: NA; v_gene: TRBV19; d_gene: NA; j_gene: TRBJ1-2; CDR3nt: TGTGCCAGTAGTATAACAGGGCAGGGTGGCTATGGCTACACCTTC; CDR3aa: CASSITGQGGYGYTF
abundance: NA; v_gene: TRBV5-1; d_gene: TRBD1; j_gene: TRBJ1-1; CDR3nt: TGCGCCAGCAGCTTGGGACAGGGGCACACTGAAGCTTTCTTT; CDR3aa: CASSLGQGHTEAFF
abundance: NA; v_gene: TRBV7-9; d_gene: TRBD1; j_gene: TRBJ2-1; CDR3nt: TGTGCCAGCAGCGGGGGACAGGCCTACAATGAGCAGTTCTTC; CDR3aa: CASSGGQAYNEQFF
abundance: NA; v_gene: TRBV7-2; d_gene: NA; j_gene: TRBJ1-1; CDR3nt: TGTGCCAGCAGCTCGCGACAGGTAGGAACTGAAGCTTTCTTT; CDR3aa: CASSSRQVGTEAFF
abundance: few; v_gene: TRBV29-1; d_gene: NA; j_gene: TRBJ2-2; CDR3nt: TGCAGCGTTGAAGGGACACATCCCGGGGAGCTGTTTTTT; CDR3aa: CSVEGTHPGELFF
abundance: NA; v_gene: TRBV6-5; d_gene: NA; j_gene: TRBJ1-1; CDR3nt: TGTGCCACCAGTAGGGGGTGGGCGAACACTGAAGCTTTCTTT; CDR3aa: CATSRGWANTEAFF
abundance: once; v_gene: TRBV18; d_gene: NA; j_gene: TRBJ1-1; CDR3nt: TGTGCCAGCTCACCCATAGTTATAAACACTGAAGCTTTCTTT; CDR3aa: CASSPIVINTEAFF
abundance: NA; v_gene: TRBV7-2; d_gene: TRBD2; j_gene: TRBJ2-3; CDR3nt: TGTGCCAGCAGCTTAGCAAGACTAGCGGGAATGGGGGATACGCAGTATTTT; CDR3aa: CASSLARLAGMGDTQYF
abundance: few; v_gene: TRBV5-6; d_gene: TRBD2; j_gene: TRBJ2-7; CDR3nt: TGTGCCAGCAGCTTGGGTGGGGCGGGGGACTCCTACGAGCAGTACTTC; CDR3aa: CASSLGGAGDSYEQYF
abundance: NA; v_gene: TRBV24-1; d_gene: NA; j_gene: TRBJ2-7; CDR3nt: TGTGCCACCAGTGACCCCGGGACTGGAAGGGAGCAGTACTTC; CDR3aa: CATSDPGTGREQYF
abundance: NA; v_gene: TRBV2; d_gene: TRBD1; j_gene: TRBJ2-7; CDR3nt: TGTGCCAGCAGTGGGACAGGACGTGTGGTCGAGCAGTACTTC; CDR3aa: CASSGTGRVVEQYF
abundance: NA; v_gene: TRBV18; d_gene: NA; j_gene: TRBJ2-7; CDR3nt: TGTGCCAGCTCACCACCAGGCGGGGACGAGCAGTACTTC; CDR3aa: CASSPPGGDEQYF
abundance: NA; v_gene: TRBV11-1; d_gene: TRBD2; j_gene: TRBJ2-3; CDR3nt: TGTGCCAGCAGCCGCGGGACTAGCGACCTGTTGGATACGCAGTATTTT; CDR3aa: CASSRGTSDLLDTQYF